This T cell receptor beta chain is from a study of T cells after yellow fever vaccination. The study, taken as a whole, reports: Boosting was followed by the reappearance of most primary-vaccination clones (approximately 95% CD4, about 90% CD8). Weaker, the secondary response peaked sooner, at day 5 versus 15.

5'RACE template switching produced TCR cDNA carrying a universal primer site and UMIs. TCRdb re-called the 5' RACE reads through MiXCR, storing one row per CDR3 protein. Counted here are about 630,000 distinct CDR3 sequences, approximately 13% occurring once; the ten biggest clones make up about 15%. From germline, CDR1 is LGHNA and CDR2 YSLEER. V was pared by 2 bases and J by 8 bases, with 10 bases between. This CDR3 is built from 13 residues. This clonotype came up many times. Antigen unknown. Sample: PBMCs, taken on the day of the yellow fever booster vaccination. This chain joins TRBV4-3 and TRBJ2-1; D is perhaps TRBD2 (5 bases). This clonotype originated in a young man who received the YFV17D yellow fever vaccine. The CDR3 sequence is CASSQRPRDEQFF. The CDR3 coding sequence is TGCGCCAGCAGCCAACGACCGCGGGATGAGCAGTTCTTC.